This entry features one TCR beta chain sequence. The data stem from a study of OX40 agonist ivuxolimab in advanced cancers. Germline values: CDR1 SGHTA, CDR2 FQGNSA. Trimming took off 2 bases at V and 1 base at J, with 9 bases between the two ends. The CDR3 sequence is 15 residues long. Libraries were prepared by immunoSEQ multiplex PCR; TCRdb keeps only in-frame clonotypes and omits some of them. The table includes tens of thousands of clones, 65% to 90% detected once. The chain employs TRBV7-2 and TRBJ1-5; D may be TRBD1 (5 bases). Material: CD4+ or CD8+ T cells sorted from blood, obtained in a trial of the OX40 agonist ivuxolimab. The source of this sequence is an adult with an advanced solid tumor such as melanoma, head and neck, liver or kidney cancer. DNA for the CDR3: TGTGCCAGCAGCTTATTTGGGGGAAGCAATCAGCCCCAGCATTTT. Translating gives CASSLFGGSNQPQHF. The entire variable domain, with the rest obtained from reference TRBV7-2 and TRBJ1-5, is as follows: GAGVSQSPSNKVTEKGKDVELRCDPISGHTALYWYRQSLGQGLEFLIYFQGNSAPDKSGLPSDRFSAERTGGSVSTLTIQRTQQEDSAVYLCASSLFGGSNQPQHFGDGTRLSIL.